The present entry profiles one T cell receptor (beta chain) with its context. Its cognate antigen is unknown. This sample was included in a study of T-cell memory formation after mild COVID-19. Study results and caveats: Among CD4+ contracting clones, most were CM and EM, and CD8+ ones EMRA. CD4/CD8 balance characterized clones contracting day 15 to 85, and CD4+ skew characterized later expanders. Cross-reactive memory apparently joined, as some responding clones appeared in pre-infection memory.

There are 16 residues in the CDR3. The 5'RACE method, run with constant-segment primers, produced TCR alpha and TCR beta cDNA libraries (carrying sample barcodes and UMIs). MiXCR, applied by TCRdb to the 5' RACE reads, yields one record per CDR3 protein. The data hold 150,000 to 200,000 distinct CDR3 sequences, with 9.5% to 13% observed a single time. The specimen was PBMCs or a T cell subset sorted from them (not recorded which). The receptor was isolated from a man between 18 and 35 years old who had mild COVID-19 (a few samples of this study predate the infection). Cell type and time point are not known. The J gene is TRBJ2-3, the V gene TRBV12-2; the table assigns TRBD2, which was not confirmed against the DNA. TRBV12-2 is described as a pseudogene. The CDR3 protein is CASRLAALAFTDTQYF. The DNA for the CDR3 is TGTGCAAGTCGCTTAGCGGCACTAGCGTTTACAGATACGCAGTATTTT.